This TCR beta chain was identified during a study of T-cell reconstitution after alpha-beta-depleted transplantation in children (dated by TCRdb to about 2016). Notes on the research overall: Using TCR repertoire profiling, the study followed T-cell immune reconstitution in a quantitative way in children after TCRalphabeta/CD19-depleted allogeneic hematopoietic cell transplantation.

Regarding this clonotype: Its antigen is currently not known. No per-base quality is available; no much larger clone lies one base away.

V is shortened by 5 bases, J by 9 bases, and the region joining them spans 8 bases. CDR1 and CDR2 are drawn from the germline V gene: MDHEN, SYDVKM. Including the terminal cysteine and phenylalanine, the CDR3 comprises 11 residues. The only DNA kept is the CDR3, 33 bases in frame from the first base. Library preparation employed PCR. The sequencing machine was an Illumina HiSeq 2500. Molecular barcoding was employed in the preparation of TCR libraries, with unique molecular identifiers being used to normalize TCRbeta repertoire quantification. Using fastp at Q25 and MiXCR, TCRdb reprocessed the public reads and kept productive beta chains. Rows matching on CDR3 protein sequence are summarized as one entry with the most common DNA and genes. This sample is represented by roughly 500,000 distinct CDR3 sequences; around a third of them were singletons. Around 2.5% of the sample is in the top ten clones.

The rearrangement joined TRBV28 to TRBJ1-5; no confident D gene assignment can be made. This receptor was obtained from a human donor who donated a stem cell graft to a child with aplastic anemia. The starting material was PBMCs from the stem cell graft donor, obtained from the stem cell graft. CDR3 reads: CASSGGRPQHF. In nucleotides, the sequence is TGTGCCAGCAGTGGAGGGAGGCCCCAGCATTTT.